This entry lists 20 T cell receptor beta chains sequenced from one sample in a study of identical twins. TCRdb re-called the 5' RACE reads with MiXCR, one entry per CDR3 protein. This table holds around 250,000 distinct CDR3 sequences, roughly 13% found once. This sample was shared with a second study, whose subject was yellow fever vaccine responses in identical twins.

The source material was memory (CD45RO+) T cells sorted from blood. The receptors come from a woman under 30 in good health.

This chain joins TRBV27 and TRBJ2-7; no clear D. The germline V and J ends were trimmed by 0 bases and 5 bases, with 11 bases remaining between them. Germline assignment: CDR1 MNHEY and CDR2 SMNVEV (reference sequence). The CDR3 totals 14 residues. CDR3 bases: TGTGCCAGCAGTTTATCCAGCCCTCCGGACGAGCAGTACTTC. Translating gives CASSLSSPPDEQYF.

The J gene is TRBJ2-3, the V gene TRBV5-1; D is undetermined. The germline gives CDR1 SGHRS, CDR2 YFSETQ. V was cut by 3 bases and J by 0 bases, with 11 bases left in between. The length of the CDR3 is 15 residues. CDR3 in DNA: TGCGCCAGCAGCTCCAGGACCGGGAGCACAGATACGCAGTATTTT. Its protein product is CASSSRTGSTDTQYF.

This clonotype was picked up a small number of times. The chain uses TRBV18 and TRBJ2-2, with TRBD1 matching over 11 bases. Germline CDR1 reads KGHSH; CDR2 reads LQKENI. This CDR3 has 16 amino acids. With V trimmed by 6 bases and J by 1 base, 4 bases remained unmatched. For the CDR3, the DNA is TGTGCCAGCTCTCTGGACAGGGGGCAGAACACCGGGGAGCTGTTTTTT. It is translated as CASSLDRGQNTGELFF.

This rearrangement joins TRBV20-1 to TRBJ2-1; 10 positions agree with TRBD2. This CDR3 region has 14 residues. CDR1 DFQATT and CDR2 SNEGSKA come from the germline V gene (reference sequence). V trimming: 6 bases; J trimming: 9 bases; junction bases outside the gene matches: 11. CDR3 protein: CSADLAGGRFEQFF. CDR3 bases: TGCAGTGCGGACTTAGCGGGGGGCCGGTTTGAGCAGTTCTTC.

This clonotype was seen more than once but under ten times. The gene calls are TRBV5-1 and TRBJ2-7, with TRBD1 matching 8 bases. The CDR3 is 13 residues long. The V gene's germline CDR1 is SGHRS and CDR2 YFSETQ. The ends lost 0 bases at V and 6 bases at J; junction bases unmatched: 2. The CDR3: CASSLVGQGEQYF. Written as DNA, the CDR3 is TGCGCCAGCAGCTTGGTTGGACAGGGCGAGCAGTACTTC.

The chain uses TRBV7-6 and TRBJ2-2; 8 bases agree with TRBD1. This CDR3 has 16 residues. V trimming: 5 bases; J trimming: 0 bases; junction bases outside the gene matches: 5. Germline assignment: CDR1 SGHVS and CDR2 FNYEAQ. Here the CDR3 DNA reads TGTGCCAGCAGCGCGACAGGGGACCCGAACACCGGGGAGCTGTTTTTT. It is translated as CASSATGDPNTGELFF.

In this sample, this clonotype turned up many times. The J gene is TRBJ2-7, the V gene TRBV6-5; D possibly corresponds to TRBD2 (5 bases). Germline CDR1 is MNHEY and CDR2 is SVGAGI. This CDR3 spans 15 amino acids. V was shortened by 0 bases and J by 1 base, with 10 bases between the two germline ends. In nucleotides, the CDR3 is TGTGCCAGCAGTTACTCATACGGGGATTCCTACGAGCAGTACTTC. Translating it yields CASSYSYGDSYEQYF.

The chain is built from TRBV3-1 and TRBJ2-3; 8 nucleotides match TRBD1. Germline CDR1 reads LGHDT; CDR2 reads YNNKEL (reference sequence). This CDR3 has 14 amino acids. Germline trimming cut 4 bases from V and 2 bases from J; bases unmatched to any gene: 2. CDR3 loop: CASSRTGNTDTQYF. CDR3 coding DNA: TGTGCCAGCAGCCGGACAGGGAACACAGATACGCAGTATTTT.

This clonotype was found many times. The rearrangement links TRBV9 to TRBJ2-5; 9 bases fit TRBD1. The CDR3 loop spans 14 amino acids. V lost 0 bases to trimming and J lost 4 bases; unmatched junction nucleotides: 1. CDR1 SGDLS and CDR2 YYNGEE come from the germline V gene. Here the CDR3 reads CASSVGTGAETQYF. The CDR3 nucleotides are TGTGCCAGCAGCGTAGGGACAGGGGCAGAGACCCAGTACTTC.

In its sample, this clonotype was seen many times. The chain joins TRBV6-2 or TRBV6-3 to TRBJ2-1; TRBD2 matches 12 bases. The CDR3 extends over 18 amino acids. Germline CDR1 reads MNHEY; CDR2 reads SVGEGT. After removal of 2 bases from V and 0 bases from J, the junction contained 5 bases not matched to a gene. The CDR3 here is CASSYPTSGRSSYNEQFF. The DNA for the CDR3 is TGTGCCAGCAGTTACCCAACTAGCGGGAGGAGCTCCTACAATGAGCAGTTCTTC.

This clonotype was found a few times. This sequence joins TRBV4-2 and TRBJ2-1; 16 nucleotides line up with TRBD2. Germline V gives CDR1 LGHNA, CDR2 YNFKEQ. The CDR3 contains 19 residues. J gave up 0 bases and V 6 bases, and 8 bases lay outside the gene matches. The CDR3, as DNA: TGTGCCAGCAGATCCCCGGGACTAGCGGGGGGGAGCTCCTACAATGAGCAGTTCTTC. This translates into CASRSPGLAGGSSYNEQFF.

The chain is built from TRBV4-3 and TRBJ2-6, with D perhaps TRBD1 or TRBD2 (6 bases each). Deletions cut 0 bases from V and 4 bases from J, with 13 bases between. The CDR3 sequence is 17 residues long. CDR1 is LGHNA and CDR2 is YSLEER in the germline V gene. DNA for the CDR3: TGCGCCAGCAGCCAAGAGACGGGGGCGTGGGGGGCCAACGTCCTGACTTTC. Translation gives CASSQETGAWGANVLTF.

This clonotype appeared a few times. This chain joins TRBV28 and TRBJ2-3, with 8 bases that match TRBD1. CDR3 length: 15 amino acids. Germline trimming cut 6 bases from V and 6 bases from J; bases unmatched to any gene: 11. CDR1 MDHEN and CDR2 SYDVKM come from the germline V gene. The CDR3 sequence is CASRAGTGMGDTQYF. CDR3 bases: TGTGCCAGCAGGGCGGGGACAGGCATGGGGGATACGCAGTATTTT.

There are a few counts of this clonotype. One junction end does not reproduce the germline sequence, and a read error may be involved. This sequence joins TRBV27 and TRBJ2-3; 10 bases map to TRBD2. Germline CDR1 and CDR2: MNHEY and SMNVEV (reference sequence). This CDR3 is built from 16 residues. CDR3 amino acids: CASSSQRGGSTHTQYF. Here the CDR3 DNA reads TGTGCCAGCAGTTCCCAGCGGGGGGGATCCACACATACGCAGTATTTT.

The genes are TRBV6-4 and TRBJ2-3, with 9 bases lining up with TRBD2. Germline CDR1 is MRHNA and CDR2 is SNTAGT. J gave up 3 bases and V 0 bases, and 4 bases lay outside the gene matches. The length of the CDR3 is 16 residues. The CDR3 nucleotides are TGTGCCAGCAGTGACTCTGGCGGGGGGGGGACAGATACGCAGTATTTT. This encodes CASSDSGGGGTDTQYF.

The rearrangement links TRBV6-1 to TRBJ1-2, with no clear D. Germline lookup yields CDR1 MNHNS and CDR2 SASEGT. This CDR3 contains 16 residues. Trimming removed 7 bases from V and 1 base from J, with 19 bases in between. The CDR3 loop is CASTPSHSGFNYGYTF. For the CDR3, the DNA is TGTGCCAGCACCCCGTCCCACTCTGGGTTTAACTATGGCTACACCTTC.

The chain couples TRBV20-1 to TRBJ2-7, with 8 bases aligning to TRBD1. Trimming cost V 5 bases and J 2 bases; bases outside gene matches: 11. The CDR3 sequence is 15 residues long. The V gene's germline CDR1 is DFQATT and CDR2 SNEGSKA (reference sequence). The CDR3 coding sequence is TGCAGTGCTGAAGCGCCCAGGGGGCAGACCTACGAGCAGTACTTC. It translates to CSAEAPRGQTYEQYF.

This clonotype was picked up a small number of times. The chain recombines TRBV14 with TRBJ2-3; no reliable D call. The CDR3 has 15 amino acids. Trimming stripped 4 bases from V and 4 bases from J, with 15 bases between. In germline, CDR1 is SGHDN, CDR2 FVKESK. The CDR3 bases are TGTGCCAGCAGCCGGGCCAACTCCCTGGCAGATACGCAGTATTTT. It yields the protein CASSRANSLADTQYF.

The rearrangement joins TRBV5-5 to TRBJ1-2; no firm D call. This CDR3 spans 15 amino acids. Germline V gene lookup returns CDR1 SGHKS and CDR2 YYEKEE (reference sequence). V lost 2 bases, J lost 4 bases, and 15 bases lay in between. The CDR3 DNA sequence: TGTGCCAGCAGCTTCGGGGTATCGGAACTCTATGGCTACACCTTC. It yields the protein CASSFGVSELYGYTF.

This clonotype occurred many times. V is TRBV14 and J is TRBJ1-4; D ambiguous. V was pared by 3 bases and J by 0 bases, with 8 bases between. This CDR3 is 15 amino acids long. Germline-derived CDR1 and CDR2 are SGHDN and FVKESK. The CDR3 reads CASSQTGATNEKLFF. CDR3 DNA sequence: TGTGCCAGCAGCCAGACCGGGGCAACTAATGAAAAACTGTTTTTT.